This TCR beta chain was recovered during a study of STAT3 mutations in large granular lymphocyte leukemia. Study as a whole: More than half of T-LGLL patients received immunosuppressive therapy. Study-wide findings and caveats: In T-cell large granular lymphocyte leukemia, about half of patients showed multiple immunodominant subclonotypes. Clonal expansion was inferred from samples taken at other timepoints. Persisting codominant clonotypes may have hidden a small pathogenic clone.

V was shortened by 5 bases and J by 4 bases, with 6 bases between the two germline ends. The V gene's germline CDR1 is SEHNR and CDR2 FQNEAQ (reference sequence). CDR3 length: 11 amino acids. Produced via immunoSEQ multiplex PCR; TCRdb's table is partial and in-frame only. Here the sample spans 1,300 to 1,500 clones, about 52% being singletons. This clone is labeled as large. Antigen unknown. This receptor was identified in a man in his sixties with T-cell large granular lymphocyte leukemia. Some clones in this sample may be carry-over from other donors' samples. The chain joins TRBV7-9 to TRBJ2-7; D call uncertain. Sequencing was carried out using peripheral blood mononuclear cells. As DNA, the CDR3 is TGTGCCAGCAGCCCAATGTACGAGCAGTACTTC. Amino acids: CASSPMYEQYF. The full variable domain, rest sourced from reference TRBV7-9 and TRBJ2-7, is DTGVSQNPRHKITKRGQNVTFRCDPISEHNRLYWYRQTLGQGPEFLTYFQNEAQLEKSRLLSDRFSAERPKGSFSTLEIQRTEQGDSAMYLCASSPMYEQYFGPGTRLTVT.